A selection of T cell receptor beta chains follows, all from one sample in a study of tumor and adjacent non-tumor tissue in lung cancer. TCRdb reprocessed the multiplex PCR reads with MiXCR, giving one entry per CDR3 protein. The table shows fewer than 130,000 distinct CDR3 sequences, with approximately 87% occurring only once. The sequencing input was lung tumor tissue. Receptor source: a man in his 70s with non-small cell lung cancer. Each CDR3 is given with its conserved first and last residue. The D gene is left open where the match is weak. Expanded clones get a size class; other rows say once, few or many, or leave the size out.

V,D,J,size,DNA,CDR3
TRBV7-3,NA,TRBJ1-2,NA,TGTGCCAGCAGCCCGATGGGGGGCGTAATGTATGGCTACACCTTC,CASSPMGGVMYGYTF
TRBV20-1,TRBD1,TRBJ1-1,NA,TGCAGTGCTAGAGATGGCGAGACAGGGGTCTCGAACAATGAAGCTTTCTTT,CSARDGETGVSNNEAFF
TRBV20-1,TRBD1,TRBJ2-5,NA,TGCAGTGCCGAAGGACAGGTGGCTGGAGAGACCCATTACTTT,CSAEGQVAGETHYF
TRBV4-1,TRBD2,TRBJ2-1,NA,TGCGTCAGCAGATGGACTAGCGGGGGGGCAAAAGAGCAGTTCTTC,CVSRWTSGGAKEQFF
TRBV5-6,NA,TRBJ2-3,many,TGTGCCAGCAGCTCGACTCCCAGCACAGATACGCAGTATTTT,CASSSTPSTDTQYF
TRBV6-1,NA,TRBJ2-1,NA,TGTAGCAGCAGTGAAGGTCCCGGGGTCTCCTACAATGAGCAGTTCTTC,CSSSEGPGVSYNEQFF
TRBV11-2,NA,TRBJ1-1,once,TGTGCCAGCAGCTTAGCGGGGAACGGGATGAACACTGAAGCTTTCTTT,CASSLAGNGMNTEAFF
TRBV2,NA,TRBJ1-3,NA,TGTGCCAGCAGTGTAGGGCCCGGAAACACCATATATTTT,CASSVGPGNTIYF
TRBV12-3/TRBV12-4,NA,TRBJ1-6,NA,TGTGCCAGGAGTTTAAGGGGACATGGCGTTTCACCCCTCCACTTT,CARSLRGHGVSPLHF
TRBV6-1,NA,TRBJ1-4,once,TGTGCCAGCGGTGAACTGGGTTTAGGGGCAGATCAAAAACTGTTTTTT,CASGELGLGADQKLFF
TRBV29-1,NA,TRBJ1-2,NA,TGCACCACCGAGAGAGGGAAGGCTAACTATGGTTACACCTTC,CTTERGKANYGYTF
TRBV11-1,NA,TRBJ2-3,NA,TGTACCAGCAGCTTGCGGGCCAGGGAAAGGATAACAGATACGCAGTATTTT,CTSSLRARERITDTQYF
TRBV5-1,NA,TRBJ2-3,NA,TGCGCCAGCAGGTTGGGTCAGAGGAGCGCAGATACGCAGTATTTT,CASRLGQRSADTQYF
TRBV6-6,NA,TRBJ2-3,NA,TGTGCCAGCAGTTACTTTGATTGGCGGAAGGCCTATAGCACAGATACGCAGTGTTTT,CASSYFDWRKAYSTDTQCF
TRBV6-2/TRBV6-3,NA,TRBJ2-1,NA,TGTGCCAGCAGTTACACACCGAGAGAGCAGTTCTTC,CASSYTPREQFF
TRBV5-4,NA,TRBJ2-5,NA,TGTGCCAGGAGCTTGGGTGGCACTGATGGGATCCAGTACTTC,CARSLGGTDGIQYF
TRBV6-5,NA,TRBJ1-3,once,TGCGTCAGCAGCAGGACGGTCTCTGGAAACACCATATATTTT,CVSSRTVSGNTIYF